A selection of T cell receptor beta chains follows, all from one sample in a study of cytomegalovirus exposure and HLA in healthy donors. Sequencing used immunoSEQ multiplex PCR; TCRdb keeps in-frame clones, though not all of them. The sample has roughly 150,000 clones; around 84% are singletons. The source material was PBMCs. The receptor source for this set is a boy younger than 10 in good health and CMV-seronegative. CDR3s include the opening cysteine and the closing phenylalanine or tryptophan. The D gene is left open where the match is weak. Clone size is given for some rows only: seen once, a few or many times, or a class if the clone is expanded.

NA | TRBJ1-5 | NA | TRBV28 | CASSPRQGKSQPQHF | TGTGCCAGCAGTCCGCGCCAGGGGAAAAGTCAGCCCCAGCATTTT
TRBD1 | TRBJ1-1 | NA | TRBV15 | CATSRDLGQGDTEAFF | TGTGCCACCAGCAGAGATTTAGGACAGGGGGACACTGAAGCTTTCTTT
NA | TRBJ1-4 | NA | TRBV5-1 | CASSIPTGQNEKLFF | TGCGCCAGCAGCATTCCGACAGGCCAAAATGAAAAACTGTTTTTT
TRBD1 | TRBJ1-6 | NA | TRBV5-6 | CASSLGQGLGSPLHF | TGTGCCAGCAGCTTGGGACAGGGGTTAGGGTCACCCCTCCACTTT
TRBD1 | TRBJ1-3 | NA | TRBV29-1 | CSVSGTGFSGNTIYF | TGCAGCGTTTCCGGGACAGGTTTCTCTGGAAACACCATATATTTT
NA | TRBJ1-4 | NA | TRBV11-2 | CASSLGGGSVTNEKLFF | TGTGCCAGCAGCTTAGGGGGAGGGTCGGTTACTAATGAAAAACTGTTTTTT
TRBD1 | TRBJ1-5 | NA | TRBV10-1 | CASSDLDRPNQPQHF | TGCGCCAGCAGCGATTTGGACAGGCCGAATCAGCCCCAGCATTTT
TRBD2 | TRBJ2-1 | NA | TRBV6-1 | CASTSGGRSYNEQFF | TGTGCCAGCACCTCGGGAGGTCGGTCCTACAATGAGCAGTTCTTC
NA | TRBJ2-3 | NA | TRBV29-1 | CSALNAGWDTQYF | TGCAGCGCCCTTAATGCGGGTTGGGATACGCAGTATTTT
TRBD1 | TRBJ1-1 | NA | TRBV7-9 | CSSSLTGQGMNTEAFF | TGTTCCAGCAGCCTTACCGGACAGGGGATGAACACTGAAGCTTTCTTT
TRBD1 | TRBJ2-2 | NA | TRBV5-1 | CASSSGQGAGELFF | TGCGCCAGCAGCTCCGGACAGGGAGCCGGGGAGCTGTTTTTT
NA | TRBJ1-2 | NA | TRBV6-1 | CASSVSGAYGYTF | TGTGCCAGCAGTGTGTCAGGTGCCTATGGCTACACCTTC
NA | TRBJ1-2 | once | TRBV10-3 | CAISPAGADYGYTF | TGTGCCATCAGCCCGGCGGGGGCGGACTATGGCTACACCTTC
TRBD2 | TRBJ2-1 | NA | TRBV10-2 | CASSLAGASYNEQFF | TGCGCCAGCAGCCTAGCGGGAGCGTCCTACAATGAGCAGTTCTTC
TRBD1 | TRBJ2-6 | NA | TRBV5-4 | CASSEGQARSGANVLTF | TGTGCCAGCAGCGAGGGACAGGCCCGCTCTGGGGCCAACGTCCTGACTTTC
TRBD1 | TRBJ1-5 | few | TRBV5-1 | CASSLGQGNSQPQHF | TGCGCCAGCAGCTTGGGACAGGGTAACAGTCAGCCCCAGCATTTT